This T cell receptor beta chain was identified in a study of cytomegalovirus exposure and HLA in healthy donors. This clone appeared a few times. Its target is not known. Findings of the study overall: It emerged from a later analysis that several of the most significant clusters appeared to be linked to common viral pathogens. A later look showed TCR association rates differing by HLA locus, highest for DRB1 and lowest for HLA-C.

Primers: 60 Vbeta forward and 13 Jbeta reverse. Repertoires were generated with immunoSEQ multiplex PCR, while TCRdb's copy carries only in-frame clones and drops some. In the table there are about 120,000 clones, over 8.5% of which are singletons. The source material was PBMCs. The clonotype originates from a woman aged 40 to 50 in good health and CMV-seropositive.

CDR3 loop: CASSLLTGTNTEAFF. The CDR3 DNA follows: TGTGCCAGCAGCTTGCTGACAGGGACAAACACTGAAGCTTTCTTT. The chain couples TRBV11-2 to TRBJ1-1; 7 nucleotides line up with TRBD1. The length of the CDR3 is 15 residues. Per the germline V gene, CDR1 is SGHAT and CDR2 is FQNNGV. The junction had 6 bases not matched to a gene; V was cut back by 3 bases and J by 2 bases.